A single sample gave rise to the 7 T cell receptor beta chains below, sequenced in a study of Graves' ophthalmopathy and Graves' hyperthyroidism. TCR beta CDR3 amplification used RNA transcripts. Amplification began with first-round RT-PCR using HTBI primers, then second-round multiplex PCR was performed. TCRdb re-called the multiplex PCR reads through MiXCR, storing one row per CDR3 protein. This sample has about 230,000 distinct CDR3 sequences, with around 50% found just once. The sample taken for sequencing was peripheral blood. The receptor source for this set is an adult man with Graves' ophthalmopathy.

This clonotype was found a few times. The rearrangement uses TRBV24-1 and TRBJ2-2, with D hard to call. Germline V CDR1 and CDR2: KGHDR, SFDVKD. The V and J ends lost 5 bases and 1 base respectively, with 7 bases between them. The length of the CDR3 is 14 residues. CDR3 loop: CATSASRNTGELFF. CDR3 nucleotide sequence: TGTGCCACCAGTGCCAGCCGGAACACCGGGGAGCTGTTTTTT.

Turning to this clonotype: Relative to the germline gene, one junction end is altered; a read error may explain this. This rearrangement joins TRBV9 to TRBJ2-7; TRBD2 matches 11 bases. Germline loops: CDR1 SGDLS, CDR2 YYNGEE. The CDR3 consists of 14 residues. CDR3 in DNA: TGCGCCAGCAGCCTTAGCGGGAGGGACTACGAGCAGTACTTC. Protein product: CASSLSGRDYEQYF.

This clonotype was detected only a few times. CDR3 DNA: TGTGCCAGCCATGGTGGCCTAAATGAAAAACTGTTTTTT. It codes for CASHGGLNEKLFF. The V call is TRBV12-5, the J call TRBJ1-4; D not certain. CDR3 length equals 13 residues. Germline V lookup: CDR1 LGHNT, CDR2 FRNRAP.

The chain has TRBV2 and TRBJ1-4, with unresolved D. V dropped 6 bases and J dropped 8 bases, with 19 bases sitting between them. The CDR3 has 15 residues. Germline V gene data show CDR1 as SNHLY and CDR2 as FYNNEI. The CDR3, as DNA: TGTGCCAGCAGCCCCCACGGGTCGGAAGGGGAAAAACTGTTTTTT. Protein sequence: CASSPHGSEGEKLFF.

The chain has TRBV5-1 and TRBJ1-1; D is perhaps TRBD1 (6 bases). Germline V CDR1 and CDR2: SGHRS, YFSETQ. V was clipped by 0 bases and J by 1 base, with 10 bases between them. There are 15 residues in the CDR3. The CDR3 sequence: CASSLVWGQNTEAFF. The CDR3 bases are TGCGCCAGCAGCTTGGTCTGGGGACAGAACACTGAAGCTTTCTTT.

This clonotype was detected only a few times. The chain joins TRBV7-8 to TRBJ1-6; D ambiguous. The V and J ends lost 1 base and 3 bases respectively, with 4 bases between them. This CDR3 comprises 14 residues. Germline loops: CDR1 SGHVS, CDR2 FQNEAQ. CDR3 loop: CASSLESYNSPLHF. In DNA, the CDR3 is TGTGCCAGCAGCTTAGAAAGCTATAATTCACCCCTCCACTTT.

J is TRBJ2-7 and V is TRBV7-2; D gene uncertain. The germline gives CDR1 SGHTA, CDR2 FQGNSA. This CDR3 region has 14 residues. The ends were cut back, 0 bases at V and 2 bases at J, with 8 bases in the middle. In DNA, the CDR3 is TGTGCCAGCAGCTTAGCACCGAAGACCTACGAGCAGTACTTC. It translates to CASSLAPKTYEQYF.